This TCR beta chain was retrieved from a study of shared clonotypes between healthy human individuals. Assay used: immunoSEQ multiplex PCR; TCRdb lists only in-frame clones, some missing. The sample has around 940,000 clones, more than 75% seen once. This clone was counted many times. The antigen remains undetermined. The study's findings and limits: Clonotype sharing among donors was thought likely to change with sequencing depth.

Sequenced: memory CD4+ T cells sorted from blood. This sample's subset: CD45RA-negative fraction. This clonotype originated in a man aged 18 to 30 in good health.

The CDR3 DNA reads TGTGCCAGCAGCTCGACAGGGATCGCTCAGCCCCAGCATTTT. Encoded protein: CASSSTGIAQPQHF. The rearrangement links TRBV7-2 to TRBJ1-5, with TRBD1 matching 7 bases. CDR1 SGHTA and CDR2 FQGNSA come from the germline V gene. The CDR3 spans 14 residues. J gave up 6 bases and V 4 bases, and 6 bases lay outside the gene matches.